The 26 T cell receptor beta chains below come from one sample, sequenced in a study of post-analysis software for immune sequencing data. Unique molecular identifiers were carried by the TCR beta cDNA libraries. Via MiXCR, TCRdb re-called the PCR reads, giving one row per CDR3 protein. The repertoire has fewer than 900,000 distinct CDR3 sequences, more than 45% of them found once; the top ten carry 4% to 5%. No antigen has been identified for these receptors. General observations from the study: TRBV5-6, TRBV5-1 and TRBV20-1 belonged to a set of roughly five TRBV segments that were more frequent in patients than controls.

Input material: blood. These TCRs come from a girl between 10 and 17 years old with multiple sclerosis.

The chain has TRBV20-1 and TRBJ2-7; the match to TRBD2 covers 8 bases. V shed 5 bases and J 2 bases; nucleotides not matched to a gene: 5. The germline V gene has CDR1 DFQATT and CDR2 SNEGSKA (reference sequence). The CDR3 has 13 amino acids. The CDR3 is CSAGSGITYEQYF. Written as DNA, the CDR3 is TGCAGTGCTGGTAGCGGGATCACCTACGAGCAGTACTTC.

Only a few counts were recorded for this clonotype. The chain's CDR3 is CASSYLPGQGGTDTQYF. DNA of the CDR3: TGTGCCAGCAGTTACCTGCCGGGACAGGGAGGGACAGATACGCAGTATTTT. The V gene is TRBV6-2 or TRBV6-3, the J gene TRBJ2-3; TRBD1 aligns across 9 bases. The CDR3 consists of 17 residues. Germline CDR1 MNHEY, CDR2 SVGEGT. V lost 2 bases, J lost 3 bases, and 9 bases stayed unmatched.

The chain links TRBV14 to TRBJ2-7; the D gene is possibly TRBD1 (5 bases). Trimming removed 1 base at V and 3 bases at J, with 13 bases between. The CDR3 totals 15 residues. Per the germline V gene, CDR1 is SGHDN and CDR2 is FVKESK. The CDR3 DNA is TGTGCCAGCAGCCAAGGCGCAGGGTCTCACTACGAGCAGTACTTC. Translation gives CASSQGAGSHYEQYF.

This clonotype appeared a few times. The chain is built from TRBV5-1 and TRBJ2-6; TRBD1 or TRBD2 may be the D gene (5 bases each). CDR3 length equals 15 residues. The germline V gene has CDR1 SGHRS and CDR2 YFSETQ. Trimming took 0 bases from V and 15 from J, leaving 19 bases between them. CDR3: CASSLGVREPKALTF. CDR3 DNA: TGCGCCAGCAGCTTGGGTGTCAGGGAGCCCAAAGCCCTGACTTTC.

This chain joins TRBV5-6 and TRBJ1-5, with TRBD1 matching over 9 bases. Germline values: CDR1 SGHDT, CDR2 YYEEEE. The CDR3 covers 15 residues. Trimming cost V 6 bases and J 3 bases; bases outside gene matches: 7. CDR3 amino acids: CASTAGTGYNQPQHF. DNA for the CDR3: TGTGCCAGCACGGCCGGGACAGGGTACAATCAGCCCCAGCATTTT.

This clonotype appeared once. This chain uses TRBV12-3 or TRBV12-4 with TRBJ2-1; TRBD2 is a possible D gene (5 bases). With 1 base removed from V and 13 bases from J, the gap between germline ends came to 14 bases. CDR3 length: 13 residues. The CDR3 region has the DNA TGTGCCAGCAGTTTAGGGGCGGGCCTTAGCCAGTTCTTC. The encoded protein is CASSLGAGLSQFF.

The chain carries TRBV6-1 and TRBJ1-1, with D possibly being TRBD1 (5 bases). This CDR3 has 13 amino acids. V lost 3 bases to trimming and J lost 3 bases, with 8 bases between them. Germline values: CDR1 MNHNS, CDR2 SASEGT. The CDR3 region has the DNA TGTGCCAGCAGTGATAGGGGTTACACTGAAGCTTTCTTT. It yields the protein CASSDRGYTEAFF.

This clonotype has just a few counts. A much larger clone is a single base away; this may be a read error. V gene TRBV2 combines with J gene TRBJ2-3, with D possibly being TRBD2 (6 bases). Germline CDR1 SNHLY, CDR2 FYNNEI. The CDR3 totals 16 residues. With 10 bases removed from V and 2 bases from J, the gap between germline ends came to 22 bases. The CDR3 loop is CANSSGRQKLTDTQYF. The CDR3 DNA sequence: TGTGCCAACTCCTCTGGGAGGCAGAAGCTCACAGATACGCAGTATTTT. Together with reference TRBV2 and TRBJ2-3, the CDR3 gives the full variable domain: EPEVTQTPSHQVTQMGQEVILRCVPISNHLYFYWYRQILGQKVEFLVSFYNNEISEKSEIFDDQFSVERPDGSNFTLKIRSTKLEDSAMYFCANSSGRQKLTDTQYFGPGTRLTVL.

V usage is TRBV5-1 and J usage is TRBJ2-1, with 7 bases lining up with TRBD2. The CDR3 length is 14 residues. V was clipped by 7 bases and J by 5 bases; unmatched bases: 9. Looked up from germline, CDR1 is SGHRS and CDR2 is YFSETQ. The CDR3 nucleotides are TGCGCCAGCTCAAGCGGGATGATAGACAATGAGCAGTTCTTC. Translated, it gives CASSSGMIDNEQFF. Full variable domain (missing parts from reference TRBV5-1 and TRBJ2-1): KAGVTQTPRYLIKTRGQQVTLSCSPISGHRSVSWYQQTPGQGLQFLFEYFSETQRNKGNFPGRFSGRQFSNSRSEMNVSTLELGDSALYLCASSSGMIDNEQFFGPGTRLTVL.

This clonotype showed up just a few times. The J gene is TRBJ2-7, the V gene TRBV10-2, with a weak D call TRBD2 (6 bases). Looked up from germline, CDR1 is WSHSY and CDR2 is SAAADI. This CDR3 comprises 14 residues. Trimming removed 7 bases from V and 3 bases from J, with 16 bases in between. In nucleotides, the CDR3 is TGCGCCAGCACCAGCTTTACTAGCAGCTACGAGCAGTACTTC. This translates into CASTSFTSSYEQYF.

V usage is TRBV20-1 and J usage is TRBJ1-2; TRBD1 might be the D (5 bases). Germline V CDR1 and CDR2: DFQATT, SNEGSKA (reference sequence). V was shortened by 3 bases and J by 8 bases, with 19 bases between the two germline ends. The CDR3 sequence is 14 residues long. DNA of the CDR3: TGCAGTGCTAGTCCCCAGACAGCGGATCGCGGCTACACCTTC. It codes for CSASPQTADRGYTF.

The J gene is TRBJ1-1, the V gene TRBV20-1; D unclear. The germline V and J ends were trimmed by 6 bases and 5 bases, with 10 bases remaining between them. This CDR3 is 11 amino acids long. CDR1 and CDR2 from the germline V gene are DFQATT and SNEGSKA (reference sequence). The CDR3 coding sequence is TGCAGTGCCCCACCGATGACTGAAGCTTTCTTT. It yields the protein CSAPPMTEAFF.

The genes are TRBV6-1 and TRBJ2-2; 7 bases map to TRBD2. J lost 4 bases, V lost 5 bases, and 10 bases had no gene match. Germline loops: CDR1 MNHNS, CDR2 SASEGT. The CDR3 is 16 amino acids. In nucleotides, the CDR3 is TGTGCCAGCAGTCGTGTGGCGGGAGATAGCACCGGGGAGCTGTTTTTT. It specifies CASSRVAGDSTGELFF.

This clonotype was detected many times. This chain connects TRBV6-5 to TRBJ2-7, with a tentative D call TRBD1 (5 bases). CDR3 size: 12 residues. Germline loops: CDR1 MNHEY, CDR2 SVGAGI. Trimming pared 6 bases from V and 2 bases from J, leaving 8 bases between. The CDR3 sequence: CASRVGAYEQYF. The DNA for the CDR3 is TGTGCCAGCAGGGTAGGGGCCTACGAGCAGTACTTC.

A few counts support this clonotype. This chain uses TRBV27 with TRBJ1-2, with 7 bases matching TRBD1. With V trimmed by 2 bases and J by 8 bases, 14 bases remained unmatched. The CDR3 loop spans 16 amino acids. The germline V gene has CDR1 MNHEY and CDR2 SMNVEV (reference sequence). CDR3 in DNA: TGTGCCAGCAGTTTAGGGGCAGGGGGACTACCGCACGGCTACACCTTC. It translates to CASSLGAGGLPHGYTF.

The chain uses TRBV4-1 and TRBJ2-7, with 9 positions matching TRBD1. The V gene end was trimmed by 0 bases and the J gene end by 6 bases; junction bases not matched to a gene: 6. CDR1 is MGHRA and CDR2 is YSYEKL in the germline V gene. This CDR3 is 15 amino acids long. The CDR3 spells CASSQEGQGGGEQYF. CDR3 DNA: TGCGCCAGCAGCCAAGAGGGACAGGGTGGTGGCGAGCAGTACTTC.

This chain links TRBV5-1 with TRBJ2-1, with 7 bases identical to TRBD2. With V trimmed by 1 base and J by 6 bases, 7 bases remained unmatched. The CDR3 contains 15 residues. Per germline, CDR1 SGHRS and CDR2 YFSETQ. The CDR3 nucleotides are TGCGCCAGCAGCTTGCGGGACTACCCCGGCAATGAGCAGTTCTTC. It yields the protein CASSLRDYPGNEQFF.

V usage is TRBV20-1 and J usage is TRBJ1-2, with TRBD1 as a possible D gene (6 bases). The CDR3 sequence is 13 residues long. Trimming took 5 bases from V and 7 from J, leaving 17 bases between them. Germline V lookup: CDR1 DFQATT, CDR2 SNEGSKA (reference sequence). In DNA, the CDR3 is TGCAGTGCTGGAGCAACAGGGACGGGTGGCTACACCTTC. It encodes CSAGATGTGGYTF.

This clonotype was recorded a few times. This chain links TRBV20-1 with TRBJ2-1; 8 nucleotides align to TRBD2. V lost 3 bases, J lost 10 bases, and 5 bases stayed unmatched. This CDR3 has 12 amino acids. Germline CDR1 reads DFQATT; CDR2 reads SNEGSKA (reference sequence). Here the CDR3 DNA reads TGCAGTGCTAGGGTGGGGACTAGGGAGCAGTTCTTC. This sequence encodes CSARVGTREQFF.

The chain joins TRBV20-1 to TRBJ1-2; 8 nucleotides line up with TRBD1. Per the germline V gene, CDR1 is DFQATT and CDR2 is SNEGSKA (reference sequence). The CDR3 runs to 16 residues. V was clipped by 0 bases and J by 3 bases; unmatched bases: 9. CDR3 protein: CSARDLPGQGDYGYTF. The CDR3 DNA reads TGCAGTGCTAGAGATCTCCCCGGACAGGGAGACTATGGCTACACCTTC.

This clonotype was observed at least ten times. The genes are TRBV7-9 and TRBJ2-1; D remains ambiguous. There are 12 residues in the CDR3. Germline values: CDR1 SEHNR, CDR2 FQNEAQ (reference sequence). The germline V and J ends were trimmed by 2 bases and 4 bases, with 3 bases remaining between them. The CDR3 here is CASSLLYNEQFF. DNA of the CDR3: TGTGCCAGCAGCTTATTGTACAATGAGCAGTTCTTC. Looking up the rest from reference TRBV7-9 and TRBJ2-1 gives the full variable domain: DTGVSQNPRHKITKRGQNVTFRCDPISEHNRLYWYRQTLGQGPEFLTYFQNEAQLEKSRLLSDRFSAERPKGSFSTLEIQRTEQGDSAMYLCASSLLYNEQFFGPGTRLTVL.

Points on this clonotype: Since no conserved phenylalanine or tryptophan closes the CDR3, a read error is the likely cause. The V and J genes are TRBV12-3 or TRBV12-4 and TRBJ2-1, with D perhaps assigned TRBD1 or TRBD2 (5 bases each). V was pared by 3 bases and J by 6 bases, with 6 bases between. The CDR3 has 12 residues. The CDR3 loop is CASSLGVNEQFS. In DNA form, the CDR3 reads TGTGCCAGCAGTTTGGGGGTCAATGAGCAGTTCTCC.

This chain connects TRBV27 to TRBJ1-6; D gene unclear. This CDR3 has 13 amino acids. Germline V gene data show CDR1 as MNHEY and CDR2 as SMNVEV (reference sequence). V was trimmed by 6 bases and J by 10 bases, leaving 13 bases between them. Written as DNA, the CDR3 is TGTGCCAGCAGCCCCTTACGGGAGTCACCCCTCCACTTT. This gives the protein CASSPLRESPLHF.

This clonotype has only a few counts. The V call is TRBV9, the J call TRBJ2-5; 9 bases map to TRBD2. This CDR3 is built from 15 residues. Germline CDR1 is SGDLS and CDR2 is YYNGEE. V was pared by 1 base and J by 3 bases, with 4 bases of the junction left unmatched. The CDR3 reads CASSVRASGEETQYF. CDR3 nucleotide sequence: TGTGCCAGCAGCGTAAGGGCTAGCGGGGAAGAGACCCAGTACTTC.

V gene TRBV12-3 or TRBV12-4 combines with J gene TRBJ2-1, with 7 bases matching TRBD2. CDR3 length: 15 amino acids. V shed 3 bases and J 6 bases; nucleotides not matched to a gene: 8. The CDR3 is CASSLGPSGFNEQFF. The CDR3 DNA reads TGTGCCAGCAGTTTGGGGCCTAGCGGTTTCAATGAGCAGTTCTTC.

The chain carries TRBV2 and TRBJ1-2; D gene unclear. Germline values: CDR1 SNHLY, CDR2 FYNNEI. V dropped 2 bases and J dropped 3 bases, with 10 bases sitting between them. There are 14 residues in the CDR3. The CDR3 loop reads CASSERGSDYGYTF. CDR3 DNA sequence: TGTGCCAGCAGTGAAAGAGGGTCAGACTATGGCTACACCTTC.